What follows is one T cell receptor (beta chain) and its context. Germline and genes: mouse. The DNA ends 1 residue before the CDR3 does, and the rest of the CDR3 is filled in from the germline J gene. V was clipped by 0 bases and J by 0 bases, with 10 bases between them. This CDR3 has 16 residues. The V gene's germline CDR1 is SGHSN and CDR2 HYEKVE. The sample's time point: mouse harvest day 14 after allogeneic transplant. Mouse grafts combined 10^7 T-cell-depleted bone marrow cells with 10^6 splenic CD5+ T cells. The sample is drawn from a study of tissue T cells after allogeneic stem cell transplantation. Libraries were prepared by immunoSEQ multiplex PCR; TCRdb keeps only in-frame clonotypes and omits some of them. The table has under 5,500 clones, around 43% seen once.

The sample consisted of lymph node tissue. The chain uses TRBV12-1 and TRBJ1-4; D may be TRBD1 (6 bases). This TCR was recovered from a female BALB/c mouse given C57BL/6 T cells with graft-versus-host disease after an allogeneic hematopoietic cell transplant. The covered CDR3 bases are TGTGCCAGCTCTCTCGGGGGGGCTTTTTCCAACGAAAGATTATTT. Its translation is CASSLGGAFSNERLF. The complete CDR3 protein is CASSLGGAFSNERLFF.